The clone carrying this T cell receptor (beta chain) was detected only a few times. Germline lookup yields CDR1 PRHDT and CDR2 FYEKMQ (reference sequence). This CDR3 contains 16 residues. Trimming pared 6 bases from V and 2 bases from J, leaving 14 bases between. The record originates from a study of neurological immune-mediated disorders. Regarding time point: longitudinal time-point 3. TCRdb fed the 5' RACE reads into MiXCR, producing one record per CDR3 protein. The table records 95,000 to 110,000 distinct CDR3 sequences, about 10% of them present only once. The chain has TRBV13 and TRBJ2-6, with a possible D match to TRBD1 (5 bases). The sequenced material came from PBMCs. The receptor was isolated from a female donor with HTLV-1-associated myelopathy (HAM/TSP). The CDR3 region is CASSSTQGAGANVLTF. Written as DNA, the CDR3 is TGTGCCAGCAGTTCAACCCAGGGCGCTGGGGCCAACGTCCTGACTTTC.